Here is one TCR beta chain with its context. The data derive from a study of blood T cell repertoires in COVID-19. The CDR3 is made up of 16 amino acids. Looked up from germline, CDR1 is SGHVS and CDR2 is FNYEAQ. V lost 1 base and J lost 2, with 14 bases in between. Clones were read by immunoSEQ multiplex PCR, and TCRdb kept only the in-frame ones, dropping some. The profile shows under 200,000 clones, roughly 85% of them singletons. This chain connects TRBV7-6 to TRBJ1-1; the D gene is possibly TRBD1 (5 bases). The clonotype comes from a woman in her 70s in a cohort exposed to, infected with or recovered from COVID-19 (not recorded which). Source material: PBMCs or T cells enriched from blood (not recorded which). This chain's CDR3 is CASSLVLGQLNTEAFF. CDR3 DNA sequence: TGTGCCAGCAGCTTAGTGTTGGGGCAGCTAAACACTGAAGCTTTCTTT. The full variable domain, completed using reference TRBV7-6 and TRBJ1-1, is GAGVSQSPRYKVTKRGQDVALRCDPISGHVSLYWYRQALGQGPEFLTYFNYEAQQDKSGLPNDRFSAERPEGSISTLTIQRTEQRDSAMYRCASSLVLGQLNTEAFFGQGTRLTVV.